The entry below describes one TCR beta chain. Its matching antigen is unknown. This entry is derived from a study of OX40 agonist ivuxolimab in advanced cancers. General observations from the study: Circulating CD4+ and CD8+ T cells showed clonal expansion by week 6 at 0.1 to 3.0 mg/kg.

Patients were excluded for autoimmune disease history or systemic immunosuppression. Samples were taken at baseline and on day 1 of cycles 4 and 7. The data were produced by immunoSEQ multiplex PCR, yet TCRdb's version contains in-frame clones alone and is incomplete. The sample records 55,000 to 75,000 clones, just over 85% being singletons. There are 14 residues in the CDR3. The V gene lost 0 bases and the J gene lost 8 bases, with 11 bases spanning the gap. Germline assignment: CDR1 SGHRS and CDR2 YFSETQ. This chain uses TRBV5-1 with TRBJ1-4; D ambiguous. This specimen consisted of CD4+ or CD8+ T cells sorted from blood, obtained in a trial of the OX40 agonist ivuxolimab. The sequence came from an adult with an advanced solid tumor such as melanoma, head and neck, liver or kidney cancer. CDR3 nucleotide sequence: TGCGCCAGCAGCTTGGGGGCGACGGGGGAAAAACTGTTTTTT. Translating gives CASSLGATGEKLFF.